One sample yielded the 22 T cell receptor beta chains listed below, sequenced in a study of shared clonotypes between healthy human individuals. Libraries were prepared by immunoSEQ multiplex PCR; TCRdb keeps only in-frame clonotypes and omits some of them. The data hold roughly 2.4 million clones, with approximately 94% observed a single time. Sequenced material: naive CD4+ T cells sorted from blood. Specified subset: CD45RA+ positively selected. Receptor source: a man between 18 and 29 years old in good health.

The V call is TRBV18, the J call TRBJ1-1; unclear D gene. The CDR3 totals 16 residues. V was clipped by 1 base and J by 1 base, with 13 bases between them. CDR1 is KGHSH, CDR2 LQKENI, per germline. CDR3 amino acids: CASSPQGFGENTEAFF. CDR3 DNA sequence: TGTGCCAGCTCACCACAGGGCTTCGGGGAGAACACTGAAGCTTTCTTT.

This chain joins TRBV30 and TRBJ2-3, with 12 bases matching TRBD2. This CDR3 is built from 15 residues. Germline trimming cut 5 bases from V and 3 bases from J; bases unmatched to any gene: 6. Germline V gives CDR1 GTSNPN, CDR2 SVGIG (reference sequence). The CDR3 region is CAWGRLAGATDTQYF. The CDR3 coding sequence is TGTGCCTGGGGCAGACTAGCGGGAGCAACAGATACGCAGTATTTT.

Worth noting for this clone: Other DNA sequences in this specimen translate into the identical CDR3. This CDR3 reads CASSPDSSYEQYF. CDR3 nucleotides: TGTGCCAGCAGTCCGGACAGTTCCTACGAGCAGTACTTC. The chain couples TRBV27 to TRBJ2-7, with D tentatively TRBD1 (6 bases). This CDR3 comprises 13 residues. Trimming cost V 5 bases and J 1 base, with 9 bases left between them. The germline CDR1 and CDR2 sequences are MNHEY and SMNVEV (reference sequence).

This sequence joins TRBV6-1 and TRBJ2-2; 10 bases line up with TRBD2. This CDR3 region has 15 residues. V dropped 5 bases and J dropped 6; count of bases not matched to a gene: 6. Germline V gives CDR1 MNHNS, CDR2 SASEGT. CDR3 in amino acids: CASSSGRAGAGELFF. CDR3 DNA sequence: TGTGCCAGCAGTAGCGGGAGGGCCGGCGCCGGGGAGCTGTTTTTT.

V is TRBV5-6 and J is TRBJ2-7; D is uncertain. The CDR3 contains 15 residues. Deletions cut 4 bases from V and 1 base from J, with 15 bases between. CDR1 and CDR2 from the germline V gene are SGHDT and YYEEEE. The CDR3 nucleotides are TGTGCCAGCAGCGCGCGACGGGTTGGGTCCTACGAGCAGTACTTC. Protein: CASSARRVGSYEQYF. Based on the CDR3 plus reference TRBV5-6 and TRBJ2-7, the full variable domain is DAGVTQSPTHLIKTRGQQVTLRCSPKSGHDTVSWYQQALGQGPQFIFQYYEEEERQRGNFPDRFSGHQFPNYSSELNVNALLLGDSALYLCASSARRVGSYEQYFGPGTRLTVT.

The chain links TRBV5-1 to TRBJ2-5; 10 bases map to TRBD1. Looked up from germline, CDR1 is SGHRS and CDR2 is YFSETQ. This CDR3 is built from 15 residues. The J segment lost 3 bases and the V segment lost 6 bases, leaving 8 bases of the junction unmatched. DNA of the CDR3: TGCGCCAGCACCTACGACGGGACAGGGGAAGAGACCCAGTACTTC. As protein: CASTYDGTGEETQYF.

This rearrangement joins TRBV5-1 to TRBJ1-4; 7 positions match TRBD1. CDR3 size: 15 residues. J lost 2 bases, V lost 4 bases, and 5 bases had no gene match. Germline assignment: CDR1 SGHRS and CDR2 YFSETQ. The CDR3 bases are TGCGCCAGCAGCCCCGCGACAGGGACTAATGAAAAACTGTTTTTT. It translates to CASSPATGTNEKLFF.

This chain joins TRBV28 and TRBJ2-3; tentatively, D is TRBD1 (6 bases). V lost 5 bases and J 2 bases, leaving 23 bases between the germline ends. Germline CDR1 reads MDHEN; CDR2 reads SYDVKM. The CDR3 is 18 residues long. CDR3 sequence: CASSGTRPFGWVTDTQYF. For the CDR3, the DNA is TGTGCCAGCAGTGGGACACGGCCATTCGGATGGGTCACAGATACGCAGTATTTT.

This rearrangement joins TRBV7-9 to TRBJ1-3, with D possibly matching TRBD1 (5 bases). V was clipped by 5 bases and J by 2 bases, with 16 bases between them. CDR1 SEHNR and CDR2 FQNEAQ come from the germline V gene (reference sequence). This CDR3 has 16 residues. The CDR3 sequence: CASSPPAGYAGNTIYF. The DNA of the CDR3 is TGTGCCAGCAGCCCCCCGGCAGGGTACGCTGGAAACACCATATATTTT.

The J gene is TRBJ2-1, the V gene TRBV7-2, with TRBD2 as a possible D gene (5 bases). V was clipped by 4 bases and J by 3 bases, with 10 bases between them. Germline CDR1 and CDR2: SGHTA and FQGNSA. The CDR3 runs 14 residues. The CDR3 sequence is CASSSTRVYNEQFF. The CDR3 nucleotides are TGTGCCAGCAGCTCTACTAGGGTCTACAATGAGCAGTTCTTC.

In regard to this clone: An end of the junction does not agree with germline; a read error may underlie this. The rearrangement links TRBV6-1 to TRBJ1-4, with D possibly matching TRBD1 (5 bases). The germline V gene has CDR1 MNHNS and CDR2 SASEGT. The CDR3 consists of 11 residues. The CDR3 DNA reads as TGTGCCAGCAGTGAAGGGGTCAGGGAAGTTTTT. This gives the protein CASSEGVREVF.

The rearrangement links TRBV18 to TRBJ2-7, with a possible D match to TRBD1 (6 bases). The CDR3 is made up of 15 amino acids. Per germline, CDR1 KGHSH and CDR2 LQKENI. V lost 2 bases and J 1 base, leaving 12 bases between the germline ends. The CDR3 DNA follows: TGTGCCAGCTCACCAACCCGGACAGTTTCCTACGAGCAGTACTTC. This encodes CASSPTRTVSYEQYF.

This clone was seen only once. CDR3 region: CASSSALSGDEQFF. The CDR3 DNA sequence: TGCGCCAGCAGTTCTGCCCTTTCCGGGGATGAGCAGTTCTTC. The chain carries TRBV5-1 and TRBJ2-1, with D possibly being TRBD2 (5 bases). V was trimmed by 5 bases and J by 8 bases, leaving 17 bases between them. This CDR3 has 14 amino acids. From germline, CDR1 is SGHRS and CDR2 YFSETQ. Complete variable domain (other parts from reference TRBV5-1 and TRBJ2-1): KAGVTQTPRYLIKTRGQQVTLSCSPISGHRSVSWYQQTPGQGLQFLFEYFSETQRNKGNFPGRFSGRQFSNSRSEMNVSTLELGDSALYLCASSSALSGDEQFFGPGTRLTVL.

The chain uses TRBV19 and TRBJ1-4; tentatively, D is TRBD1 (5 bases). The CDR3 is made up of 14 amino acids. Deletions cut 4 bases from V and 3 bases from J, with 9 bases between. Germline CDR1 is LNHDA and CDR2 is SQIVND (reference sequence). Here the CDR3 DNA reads TGTGCCAGTAGTACTACGGGGGCTAATGAAAAACTGTTTTTT. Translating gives CASSTTGANEKLFF.

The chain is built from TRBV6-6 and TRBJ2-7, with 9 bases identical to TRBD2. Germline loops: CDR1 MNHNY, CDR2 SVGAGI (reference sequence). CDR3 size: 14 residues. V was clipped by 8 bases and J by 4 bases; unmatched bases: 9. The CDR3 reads CASQGAGGLYEQYF. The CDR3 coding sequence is TGTGCCAGCCAAGGGGCGGGAGGGCTATACGAGCAGTACTTC.

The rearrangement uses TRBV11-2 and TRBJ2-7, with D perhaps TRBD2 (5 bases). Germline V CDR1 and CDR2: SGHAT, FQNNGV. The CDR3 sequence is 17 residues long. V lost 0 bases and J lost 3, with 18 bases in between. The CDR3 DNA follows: TGTGCCAGCAGCTTAGATAAGACGGCTAGCCCCTTCTACGAGCAGTACTTC. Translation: CASSLDKTASPFYEQYF.

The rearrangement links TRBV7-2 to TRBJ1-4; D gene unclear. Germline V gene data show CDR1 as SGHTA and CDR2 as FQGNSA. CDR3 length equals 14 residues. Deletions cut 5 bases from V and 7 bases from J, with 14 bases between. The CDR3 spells CASSKAGPVEKLFF. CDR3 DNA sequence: TGTGCCAGCAGCAAGGCAGGACCCGTTGAAAAACTGTTTTTT.

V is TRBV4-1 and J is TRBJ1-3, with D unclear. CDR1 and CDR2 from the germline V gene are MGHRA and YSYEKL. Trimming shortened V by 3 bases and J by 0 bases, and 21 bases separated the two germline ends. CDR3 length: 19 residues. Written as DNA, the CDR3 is TGCGCCAGCAGCCAGTTTGTTCCGTCCCGCGTCAGCTCTGGAAACACCATATATTTT. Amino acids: CASSQFVPSRVSSGNTIYF.

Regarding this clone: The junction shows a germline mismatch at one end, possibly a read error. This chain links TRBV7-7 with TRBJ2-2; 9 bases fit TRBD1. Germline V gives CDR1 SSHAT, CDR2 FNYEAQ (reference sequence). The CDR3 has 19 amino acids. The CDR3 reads CASSLGMIGQGSRSGELFF. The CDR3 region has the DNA TGTGCTAGCAGCTTAGGCATGATCGGACAGGGGTCACGTTCCGGGGAGCTGTTTTTT.

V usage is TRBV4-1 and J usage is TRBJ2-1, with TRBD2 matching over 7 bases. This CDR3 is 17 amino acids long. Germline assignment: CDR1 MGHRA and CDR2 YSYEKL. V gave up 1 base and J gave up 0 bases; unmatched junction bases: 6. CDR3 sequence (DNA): TGCGCCAGCAGCCAAGGTAACGGGAGGAGCTCCTACAATGAGCAGTTCTTC. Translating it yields CASSQGNGRSSYNEQFF.

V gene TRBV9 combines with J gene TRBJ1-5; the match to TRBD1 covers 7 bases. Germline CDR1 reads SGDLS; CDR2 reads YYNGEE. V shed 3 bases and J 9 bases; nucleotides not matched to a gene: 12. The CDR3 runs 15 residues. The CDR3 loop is CASSAGGTDIMPQHF. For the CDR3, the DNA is TGTGCCAGCAGCGCCGGGGGGACAGATATCATGCCCCAGCATTTT.

The CDR3 DNA sequence: TGTGCCAGCGGCGGACAGGGCTCGTACAATGAGCAGTTCTTC. This translates into CASGGQGSYNEQFF. The V gene is TRBV2, the J gene TRBJ2-1, with 8 bases that match TRBD1. With 8 bases clipped from V and 4 bases from J, the junction kept 7 bases outside the gene matches. CDR3 length equals 14 residues. CDR1 and CDR2 (germline): SNHLY, FYNNEI.